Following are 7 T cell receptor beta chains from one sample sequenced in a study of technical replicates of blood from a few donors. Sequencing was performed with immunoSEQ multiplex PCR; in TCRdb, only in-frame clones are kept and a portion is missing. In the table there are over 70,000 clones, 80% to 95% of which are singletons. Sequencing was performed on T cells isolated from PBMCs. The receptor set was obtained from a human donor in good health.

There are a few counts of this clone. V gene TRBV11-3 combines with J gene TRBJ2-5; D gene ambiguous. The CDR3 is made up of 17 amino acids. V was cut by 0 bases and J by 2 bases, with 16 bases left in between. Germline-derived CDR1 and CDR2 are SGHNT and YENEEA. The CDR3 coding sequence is TGTGCCAGCAGCTTAGATCTTACAGAAATATCTCAAGAGACCCAGTACTTC. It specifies CASSLDLTEISQETQYF.

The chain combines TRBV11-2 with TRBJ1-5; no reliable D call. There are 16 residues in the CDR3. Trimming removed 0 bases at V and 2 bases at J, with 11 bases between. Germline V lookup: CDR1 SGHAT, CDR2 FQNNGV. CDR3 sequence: CASSLEGGRGNQPQHF. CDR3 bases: TGTGCCAGCAGCTTAGAGGGAGGTCGGGGCAATCAGCCCCAGCATTTT.

Written as DNA, the CDR3 is TGTGCCAGCAGCTTAGGGGGGCCCTACCAAGAGACCCAGTACTTC. Translated: CASSLGGPYQETQYF. This chain links TRBV13 with TRBJ2-5; weak D call: TRBD1 (5 bases). The germline gives CDR1 PRHDT, CDR2 FYEKMQ (reference sequence). Trimming shortened V by 0 bases and J by 0 bases, and 8 bases separated the two germline ends. The CDR3 contains 15 residues.

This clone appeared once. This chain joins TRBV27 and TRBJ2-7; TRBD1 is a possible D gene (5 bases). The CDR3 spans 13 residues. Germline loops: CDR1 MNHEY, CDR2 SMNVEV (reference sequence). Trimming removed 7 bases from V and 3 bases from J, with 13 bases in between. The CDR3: CASKGMGFYEQYF. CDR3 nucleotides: TGTGCCAGCAAGGGGATGGGCTTCTACGAGCAGTACTTC.

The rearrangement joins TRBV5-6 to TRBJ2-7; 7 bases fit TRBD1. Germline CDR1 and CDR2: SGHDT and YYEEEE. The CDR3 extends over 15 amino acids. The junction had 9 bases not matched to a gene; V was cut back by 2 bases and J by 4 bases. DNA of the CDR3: TGTGCCAGCAGCTTTGCGTTAGGCAGGGGGTACGAGCAGTACTTC. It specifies CASSFALGRGYEQYF.

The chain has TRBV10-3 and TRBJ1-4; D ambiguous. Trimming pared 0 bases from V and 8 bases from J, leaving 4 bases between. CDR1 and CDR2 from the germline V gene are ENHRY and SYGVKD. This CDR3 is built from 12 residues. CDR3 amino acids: CAISESREKLFF. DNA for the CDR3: TGTGCCATCAGTGAGTCGAGGGAAAAACTGTTTTTT.

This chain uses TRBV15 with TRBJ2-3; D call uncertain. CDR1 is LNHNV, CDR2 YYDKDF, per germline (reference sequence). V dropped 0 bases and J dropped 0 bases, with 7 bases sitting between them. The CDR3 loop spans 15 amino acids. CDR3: CATSRELSSTDTQYF. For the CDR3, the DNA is TGTGCCACCAGCAGAGAACTATCTAGCACAGATACGCAGTATTTT.